Each of the 2 T cell receptor beta chains below was sequenced from the same sample in a study of PD-L1 blockade in urothelial cancer (dated by TCRdb to 2016 to 2017). Libraries were made using the immunoSEQ multiplex PCR assay. Imported from immuneACCESS, the table was reduced by TCRdb to in-frame sequences with V and J called. These copies leave out some clones; in studies compared against another copy, an unresolved V gene accounts for under half, and the cause of the remainder is not known. The sample yields 85,000 to 130,000 clones; about 90% were counted once. The ten largest clonotypes hold approximately 1% of the sample. The sequencing used PBMCs, collected around atezolizumab (anti-PD-L1) treatment. The receptors originated from an elderly woman with urothelial cancer.

This clone appeared once. J is TRBJ2-1 and V is TRBV29-1; D possibly corresponds to TRBD1 (6 bases). The V end lost 6 bases, the J end lost 5 bases, and 14 bases lay between the germline ends. The germline gives CDR1 SQVTM, CDR2 ANQGSEA. CDR3 length equals 13 residues. The CDR3 DNA reads TGCAGCGTAAGAGGACAGAACAACAATGAGCAGTTCTTC. Amino acid sequence: CSVRGQNNNEQFF.

As DNA, the CDR3 is TGTGCCAGTGGATTCGACAGGGGCGGTACTGAAGCTTTCTTT. This encodes CASGFDRGGTEAFF. The chain uses TRBV19 and TRBJ1-1, with 8 bases matching TRBD1. V lost 8 bases, J lost 5 bases, and 10 bases stayed unmatched. Germline values: CDR1 LNHDA, CDR2 SQIVND (reference sequence). The CDR3 runs to 14 residues. Drawing the rest from reference TRBV19 and TRBJ1-1, the complete variable domain is DGGITQSPKYLFRKEGQNVTLSCEQNLNHDAMYWYRQDPGQGLRLIYYSQIVNDFQKGDIAEGYSVSREKKESFPLTVTSAQKNPTAFYLCASGFDRGGTEAFFGQGTRLTVV.